These T cell receptor beta chains were read from a single sample in a study of T cell responses to AZD1222 COVID-19 vaccine. The assay was immunoSEQ multiplex PCR, and TCRdb's table has in-frame clones only and misses some. The sample includes more than 150,000 clones, 94% of them seen just once. The specimen was peripheral blood, collected 28 days after the second AZD1222 dose. All receptors derive from an adult who received the AZD1222 COVID-19 vaccine. Both conserved end residues are part of each CDR3. D genes are given only for firm matches. Size is omitted from some rows. Given values are once, few, many or a class for expanded clones.

j_call clone_size cdr3_length v_call d_call cdr3_nt cdr3_aa
TRBJ2-5 once 14 TRBV10-3 TRBD2 TGTGCCATCGCCGGTAGCGGGGGTGATGAGACCCAGTACTTC CAIAGSGGDETQYF
TRBJ1-2 once 12 TRBV5-8 - TGTGCCAGCAGCTTGCGGGGGTATGGCTACACCTTC CASSLRGYGYTF
TRBJ1-2 once 10 TRBV19 TRBD1 TGTGCCAGTGGAACAGGGGTTAGCACCTTC CASGTGVSTF
TRBJ1-1 - 14 TRBV27 - TGTGCCAGCAAGGAGGGGGATTTGAACACTGAAGCTTTCTTT CASKEGDLNTEAFF
TRBJ1-1 - 14 TRBV19 - TGTGCCAGTAGTGCCGATGGGACAAGAACTGAAGCTTTCTTT CASSADGTRTEAFF
TRBJ1-5 - 15 TRBV5-6 - TGTGCCAGCAGCTTACAGGGTCTTAGCAATCAGCCCCAGCATTTT CASSLQGLSNQPQHF
TRBJ2-1 once 14 TRBV19 - TGTGCCAGTACCCAGGGGGGGACAGTTAATGAGCAGTTCTTC CASTQGGTVNEQFF
TRBJ1-4 - 12 TRBV6-2/TRBV6-3 - TGTGCCAGCAGTGACCGCCCTAGCGAACTGTTTTTT CASSDRPSELFF
TRBJ2-6 - 14 TRBV28 - TGTGCCAGCAGTTTAAGGGCTGGGGCCAACGTCCTGACTTTC CASSLRAGANVLTF
TRBJ2-2 - 13 TRBV18 - TGTGCCAGCTCACCGGGAGGCACCGGGGAGCTGTTTTTT CASSPGGTGELFF
TRBJ1-5 - 13 TRBV19 - TGTGCCAGTAGTCTGGCAGGGAATCAGCCCCAGCATTTT CASSLAGNQPQHF
TRBJ2-1 once 14 TRBV27 TRBD1 TGTGCCAGCAGTTTACAGGGGGAACACAATGAGCAGTTCTTC CASSLQGEHNEQFF
TRBJ2-1 once 15 TRBV9 TRBD1 TGTGCCAGCAGCGTAGGGACAGGGGTCCACAATGAGCAGTTCTTC CASSVGTGVHNEQFF
TRBJ2-3 - 18 TRBV1 - TGCACCAGCAGCCAAGTTTCAGGGGCGGCTGTATTCCCAGATACGCAGTATTTT CTSSQVSGAAVFPDTQYF
TRBJ1-1 - 14 TRBV6-5 TRBD1 TGTGCCAGCAGTAACCCAGGGGGCCGCGCTGAAGCTTTCTTT CASSNPGGRAEAFF
TRBJ2-6 - 16 TRBV5-5 - TGTGCCAGCAGCCTGACCACGGTGCCTGGGGCCAACGTCCTGACTTTC CASSLTTVPGANVLTF
TRBJ1-6 once 14 TRBV9 - TGTGCCAGCAGCATTGCACAGTATGGATCACCCCTCCACTTT CASSIAQYGSPLHF